This note documents a single TCR beta chain sequence. The assay was immunoSEQ multiplex PCR, and TCRdb's table has in-frame clones only and misses some. The sample consists of around 120,000 clones, about 89% of them appearing once. These data are taken from a study of T cell changes during pregnancy in multiple sclerosis. V lost 7 bases to trimming and J lost 1 base; unmatched junction nucleotides: 8. The germline CDR1 and CDR2 sequences are MNHEY and SVGAGI. The length of the CDR3 is 15 residues. This chain links TRBV6-5 with TRBJ1-1, with 8 bases fitting TRBD1. The source was peripheral blood, collected after pregnancy. The sequence derives from a female donor with multiple sclerosis, enrolled in a pregnancy study. The CDR3 region has the DNA TGTGCCAGCACACCTTTCAGGGGGCGGAACACTGAAGCTTTCTTT. Translated, it gives CASTPFRGRNTEAFF.